This T cell receptor (beta chain) appears in the sequencing data of a study of shared clonotypes between healthy human individuals. Germline lookup yields CDR1 SGHNT and CDR2 YYREEE (reference sequence). The CDR3 loop spans 14 amino acids. Trimming took off 0 bases at V and 6 bases at J, with 12 bases between the two ends. The table came from immunoSEQ multiplex PCR; TCRdb's copy has only in-frame clones and leaves some out. The data show over 300,000 clones, with around 87% seen just once and 15% to 20% held by the top ten. The genes are TRBV5-4 and TRBJ1-1; D is unresolved. The source is a man aged 18 to 35 in good health. Material for sequencing was memory CD8+ T cells sorted from blood. Subset here: CD45RO+ cells pooled with CCR7-negative TemRA cells. This CDR3 reads CASSLGAARAEAFF. The CDR3, as DNA: TGTGCCAGCAGCTTGGGGGCAGCAAGGGCTGAAGCTTTCTTT.